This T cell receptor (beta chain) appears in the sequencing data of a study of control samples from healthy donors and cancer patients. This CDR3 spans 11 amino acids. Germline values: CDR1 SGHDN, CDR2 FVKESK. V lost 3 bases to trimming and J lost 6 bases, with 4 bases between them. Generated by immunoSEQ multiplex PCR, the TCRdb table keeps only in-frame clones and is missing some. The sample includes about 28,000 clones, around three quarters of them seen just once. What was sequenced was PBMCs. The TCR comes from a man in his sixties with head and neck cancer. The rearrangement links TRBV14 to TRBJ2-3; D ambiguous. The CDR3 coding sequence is TGTGCCAGCAGCCAGGGGGATACGCAGTATTTT. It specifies CASSQGDTQYF.